The T cell receptor (beta chain) described here comes from a study of shared clonotypes between healthy human individuals. Overall study results and limits: Inspection by rarefaction showed sorted-subset sequencing to be incomplete despite large depth.

Assay used: immunoSEQ multiplex PCR; TCRdb lists only in-frame clones, some missing. The sample records hundreds of thousands of clones, approximately 96% being singletons. A remark on this clone: Antigen specificity is unknown.

Positive CCR7 selection of CD45RO-negative cells yielded the naive CD8 cells, and terminally differentiated effector memory CD45RA+ cells were excluded. Trimming removed 4 bases from V and 6 bases from J, with 11 bases in between. Per the germline V gene, CDR1 is SGHRS and CDR2 is YFSETQ. This CDR3 is 13 amino acids long. The chain uses TRBV5-1 and TRBJ2-1, with D possibly being TRBD1 (5 bases). This receptor was identified in a woman under 40 in good health. Sequenced input: naive CD8+ T cells sorted from blood. CDR3 coding DNA: TGCGCCAGCAGCCAACACCAGGGCAATGAGCAGTTCTTC. Encoded protein: CASSQHQGNEQFF.